The present TCR beta chain was sequenced within a study of cytomegalovirus exposure and HLA in healthy donors. Study-level findings and limits: TCR beta V- and J-gene trimming, according to a later analysis, was linked to a missense DCLRE1C variant. It was in a later analysis that TCR association rates were seen to vary by HLA locus, highest for DRB1 and lowest for HLA-C.

Vbeta (60) and Jbeta (13) primers were used in the PCR. This table comes from immunoSEQ multiplex PCR, and its TCRdb copy is limited to in-frame clones, with some not included. The table records tens of thousands of clones, about 80% of them present only once. About this clone: The antigen is not known.

Germline-derived CDR1 and CDR2 are MNHNS and SASEGT. The CDR3 runs 14 residues. The V and J ends lost 7 bases and 3 bases respectively, with 13 bases between them. The rearrangement joins TRBV6-1 to TRBJ1-5; D is perhaps TRBD1 (5 bases). Specimen: PBMCs. The TCR comes from a female donor in good health and CMV-seronegative. CDR3 sequence reads: CASMGHTFNQPQHF. The CDR3 DNA follows: TGTGCCAGCATGGGGCATACCTTCAATCAGCCCCAGCATTTT.